Listed below are T cell receptor beta chains from one sample, sequenced in a study of human T cells and chemical hapten exposure. In TCRdb, the RACE reads were re-called with MiXCR into one record per CDR3 protein. The sample yields about 39,000 distinct CDR3 sequences, around 12% seen once. Sequences were derived from whole blood, sampled in connection with sensitization to the hapten diphenylcyclopropenone (DPC). The source is a woman aged 25 to 39 with alopecia areata. Some clones in this sample may be carry-over from other donors' samples. CDR3s include the opening cysteine and the closing phenylalanine or tryptophan. Fields, in order: CDR3 protein, CDR3 DNA, J gene, V gene, D gene, clone size. The D gene is left open where the match is weak. Size is stated for part of the rows, as once, few or many counts, or as a class when the clone is expanded.

CASSRRGGGTYEQYF	TGTGCCAGCAGTAGGCGAGGTGGGGGAACATACGAGCAGTACTTC	TRBJ2-7	TRBV6-5	.	many
CASSQLAGVADTQYF	TGTGCCAGCAGCCAACTAGCGGGAGTCGCGGATACGCAGTATTTT	TRBJ2-3	TRBV3-1	TRBD2	.
CSAERGSGRARRFF	TGCAGTGCCGAACGGGGTAGCGGGAGGGCCCGTCGGTTCTTC	TRBJ2-1	TRBV20-1	TRBD2	.
CASSLIRAEAFF	TGTGCCAGCAGTTTAATAAGGGCCGAAGCTTTCTTT	TRBJ1-1	TRBV28	.	.
CASSLEAEETQYF	TGTGCCAGCAGCTTAGAGGCAGAAGAGACCCAGTACTTC	TRBJ2-5	TRBV7-2	.	.
CASSLQDGGLDGYTF	TGTGCCAGCAGCTTGCAGGACGGGGGATTGGATGGCTACACCTTC	TRBJ1-2	TRBV7-9	.	.
CASSFIGYEQFF	TGTGCCAGCAGTTTTATAGGATACGAGCAGTTCTTC	TRBJ2-1	TRBV12-3/TRBV12-4	.	few
CASSFPGTRPYYEQYF	TGTGCCAGCAGCTTCCCCGGGACTCGACCCTACTACGAGCAGTACTTC	TRBJ2-7	TRBV7-3	.	few
CSVEDGQGSFF	TGCAGCGTTGAAGATGGACAGGGAAGCTTCTTT	TRBJ1-1	TRBV29-1	TRBD1	few
CASSSGTGSFNEQFF	TGTGCCAGCAGCTCCGGGACAGGGTCTTTCAATGAGCAGTTCTTC	TRBJ2-1	TRBV11-2	TRBD1	few
CSATGTSGTWNEQFF	TGCAGTGCTACGGGGACTAGCGGGACGTGGAATGAGCAGTTCTTC	TRBJ2-1	TRBV20-1	TRBD2	.
CASSVLAVSYNEQFF	TGTGCCAGCAGTGTACTAGCGGTTTCCTACAATGAGCAGTTCTTC	TRBJ2-1	TRBV27	TRBD2	many
CASSHDSQVGSYEQYF	TGTGCCAGTAGTCACGACAGTCAAGTGGGGTCCTACGAGCAGTACTTC	TRBJ2-7	TRBV19	.	many
CASSFATSMNTEAFF	TGTGCCAGCAGTTTCGCGACAAGCATGAACACTGAAGCTTTCTTT	TRBJ1-1	TRBV12-3/TRBV12-4	.	many
CASSPPGGIVQETQYF	TGTGCCAGCTCACCACCAGGAGGGATAGTCCAAGAGACCCAGTACTTC	TRBJ2-5	TRBV18	.	few
CASSPAGAYSNQPQHF	TGTGCCAGCAGCCCCGCGGGGGCTTATAGCAATCAGCCCCAGCATTTT	TRBJ1-5	TRBV7-8	.	many
CASSPKGYGYTF	TGTGCCAGCTCACCAAAGGGGTATGGCTACACCTTC	TRBJ1-2	TRBV18	.	many
CASSEVGRTEAFF	TGTGCCAGCAGTGAGGTAGGGAGAACTGAAGCTTTCTTT	TRBJ1-1	TRBV6-1	.	many
CSVANTGGVYSGELFF	TGCAGCGTGGCGAACACAGGGGGCGTTTATTCCGGGGAGCTGTTTTTT	TRBJ2-2	TRBV29-1	TRBD1	.
CASSEATWSSGSIEQFF	TGTGCCAGCAGTGAAGCGACCTGGAGTAGCGGGAGCATTGAGCAGTTCTTC	TRBJ2-1	TRBV2	TRBD2	many
CASSLTGQTAYEQYF	TGTGCCAGCAGCTTAACAGGACAAACCGCCTACGAGCAGTACTTC	TRBJ2-7	TRBV7-9	.	many
CASSQGDSGNTIYF	TGTGCCAGCAGCCAGGGAGACTCTGGAAACACCATATATTTT	TRBJ1-3	TRBV3-1	.	.
CASSPQPGGVETQYF	TGTGCCAGCAGCCCCCAGCCCGGTGGTGTTGAGACCCAGTACTTC	TRBJ2-5	TRBV5-4	.	many
CATSRSGAGRPEAFF	TGTGCCACCAGCAGATCCGGGGCAGGACGACCTGAAGCTTTCTTT	TRBJ1-1	TRBV15	.	.
CAISGPNPTDTQYF	TGTGCCATCAGTGGGCCGAATCCCACAGATACGCAGTATTTT	TRBJ2-3	TRBV10-3	.	few
CASSFLAGYNEQFF	TGTGCCAGCAGTTTTCTAGCGGGGTACAATGAGCAGTTCTTC	TRBJ2-1	TRBV28	TRBD2	few
CSAQTSGSGTGELFF	TGCAGTGCCCAAACTAGCGGGAGCGGCACCGGGGAGCTGTTTTTT	TRBJ2-2	TRBV20-1	TRBD2	.
CASSRPGDEQFF	TGTGCCAGCAGCCGGCCTGGCGATGAGCAGTTCTTC	TRBJ2-1	TRBV5-4	.	many
CASSFPGTRAPEELFF	TGTGCCAGCAGCTTCCCCGGGACAAGGGCCCCCGAAGAGCTGTTTTTT	TRBJ2-2	TRBV11-2	.	few
CSAGDYLSSYEQYF	TGCAGTGCTGGCGACTACCTAAGCTCCTACGAGCAGTACTTC	TRBJ2-7	TRBV20-1	.	.
CASSYEFGQGENSNQPQHF	TGTGCCAGCAGTTATGAATTTGGACAGGGGGAAAATAGCAATCAGCCCCAGCATTTT	TRBJ1-5	TRBV6-2/TRBV6-3	TRBD1	many
CSVELNYGYTF	TGCAGCGTTGAGTTAAACTATGGCTACACCTTC	TRBJ1-2	TRBV29-1	.	many
CASSELGLAGATNTGELFF	TGTGCCAGCAGCGAACTGGGACTAGCGGGAGCCACGAACACCGGGGAGCTGTTTTTT	TRBJ2-2	TRBV7-9	TRBD2	.
CSARSGAGWGTQYF	TGCAGTGCCAGATCCGGAGCCGGTTGGGGGACCCAGTACTTC	TRBJ2-5	TRBV20-1	.	few
CASSFVGVNEQFF	TGTGCCAGCAGCTTTGTTGGAGTAAATGAGCAGTTCTTC	TRBJ2-1	TRBV11-2	.	many
CASSLPGDLYEQYF	TGTGCCAGCAGTTTACCGGGGGACTTATACGAGCAGTACTTC	TRBJ2-7	TRBV28	.	.
CASSGTGGAYGYEQYF	TGTGCCAGCTCCGGGACAGGGGGCGCATACGGCTACGAGCAGTACTTC	TRBJ2-7	TRBV6-2/TRBV6-3	TRBD1	few
CSVEQGPGNTIYF	TGCAGCGTTGAACAGGGCCCTGGAAACACCATATATTTT	TRBJ1-3	TRBV29-1	.	few
CASSDAGTGEGKNTEAFF	TGTGCCAGCAGTGATGCCGGGACAGGGGAGGGGAAGAACACTGAAGCTTTCTTT	TRBJ1-1	TRBV6-1	TRBD1	many
CASSRALMLRVGSYNEQFF	TGTGCCAGCAGCCGAGCACTCATGCTTCGCGTTGGCTCCTACAATGAGCAGTTCTTC	TRBJ2-1	TRBV3-1	.	many
CSVVTSQAGELFF	TGCAGCGTTGTGACTAGCCAAGCCGGGGAGCTGTTTTTT	TRBJ2-2	TRBV29-1	TRBD2	many
CASSSHGTVNEKLFF	TGTGCCAGCAGTAGCCACGGGACAGTTAATGAAAAACTGTTTTTT	TRBJ1-4	TRBV28	TRBD1	many
CASRRDLNTGELFF	TGTGCCAGCAGGAGGGACTTGAACACCGGGGAGCTGTTTTTT	TRBJ2-2	TRBV7-2	.	many
CASSRDRQETQYF	TGCGCCAGCAGCCGGGACCGGCAAGAGACCCAGTACTTC	TRBJ2-5	TRBV4-3	.	.
CASGGRGRLETQYF	TGTGCCAGCGGGGGGAGAGGGCGTTTGGAGACCCAGTACTTC	TRBJ2-5	TRBV27	.	.
CASSSIDVLPPFF	TGTGCCAGCAGTTCGATAGACGTGTTGCCCCCGTTCTTC	TRBJ2-1	TRBV6-2/TRBV6-3	.	many
CASSYSIRAGNQPQHF	TGTGCCAGCAGTTACTCCATCAGGGCTGGCAATCAGCCCCAGCATTTT	TRBJ1-5	TRBV6-2/TRBV6-3	.	many
CSADRDRVYTEAFF	TGCAGTGCCGATCGGGACAGGGTTTACACTGAAGCTTTCTTT	TRBJ1-1	TRBV20-1	TRBD1	many
CASSRQRGGQPQHF	TGTGCCAGCAGCCGTCAGAGGGGAGGTCAGCCCCAGCATTTT	TRBJ1-5	TRBV7-8	.	many
CASSRVYQETQYF	TGTGCCAGCTCACGTGTGTACCAAGAGACCCAGTACTTC	TRBJ2-5	TRBV18	.	many
CASSYGQNYGYTF	TGTGCCAGCAGCTACGGACAGAACTATGGCTACACCTTC	TRBJ1-2	TRBV5-4	.	many